Sequencing of this T cell receptor beta chain was carried out in a study of shared clonotypes between healthy human individuals. Losses at the gene ends were 5 bases for V and 5 bases for J; bases not matched to a gene: 14. Germline V gene data show CDR1 as SEHNR and CDR2 as FQNEAQ (reference sequence). This CDR3 has 18 residues. Produced via immunoSEQ multiplex PCR; TCRdb's table is partial and in-frame only. The sample holds about 490,000 clones; roughly 85% are singletons and the top ten take roughly 12%. Sequencing was performed on PBMCs. The receptor's source is a woman in her 40s in good health. Some clones in this sample may be carry-over from other donors' samples. The chain has TRBV7-9 and TRBJ2-3; 12 bases map to TRBD2. Written as DNA, the CDR3 is TGTGCCAGCAGCCGTCGACTAGCGGGAGTCTTAAACCTAGATACGCAGTATTTT. It is translated as CASSRRLAGVLNLDTQYF.